This is a list of T cell receptor beta chains from one sample in a study of T cells in localized non-small cell lung cancer. Produced via immunoSEQ multiplex PCR; TCRdb's table is partial and in-frame only. The profile shows approximately 76,000 clones, 70% to 90% of them singletons. The sample here was peripheral blood, taken before any cancer treatment. Every receptor here comes from a female donor of 60 years or more with stage I lung adenocarcinoma. The CDR3 runs from the conserved cysteine through the conserved F or W. A D gene is named only where the DNA matches it firmly. The size field is filled for only some rows; it gives once, few, many or a size class.

V	size	J	D	CDR3	DNA
TRBV4-3	NA	TRBJ1-1	NA	CASSQGDLNTEAFF	TGCGCCAGCAGCCAAGGGGACTTGAACACTGAAGCTTTCTTT
TRBV6-1	NA	TRBJ1-4	NA	CASTPGGRGKLFF	TGTGCCAGCACCCCAGGTGGCAGGGGAAAACTGTTTTTT
TRBV5-4	NA	TRBJ2-2	NA	CASARESTNTGELFF	TGTGCCAGCGCAAGGGAGTCCACGAACACCGGGGAGCTGTTTTTT
TRBV30	NA	TRBJ2-1	NA	CAWGDNEQFF	TGTGCCTGGGGGGACAATGAGCAGTTCTTC
TRBV7-6	NA	TRBJ1-6	NA	CASSTTAYNSPLHF	TGTGCCAGCAGCACTACAGCTTATAATTCACCCCTCCACTTT
TRBV11-3	NA	TRBJ1-2	NA	CASSPGTSYGYTF	TGTGCCAGCAGCCCTGGGACAAGCTATGGCTACACCTTC
TRBV4-1	NA	TRBJ1-6	NA	CASSQPRNW	TGCGCCAGCAGCCAGCCACGCAATTGG
TRBV2	medium-sized	TRBJ2-7	NA	CATSDSYEQYF	TGTGCCACCTCGGATTCCTACGAGCAGTACTTC
TRBV10-3	NA	TRBJ2-7	TRBD1	CAISFQGTGAGYEQYF	TGTGCCATCAGTTTCCAGGGGACAGGGGCCGGCTACGAGCAGTACTTC
TRBV19	NA	TRBJ1-2	TRBD1	CASSPTGGQEYGYTF	TGTGCCAGTAGTCCGACAGGGGGCCAGGAATATGGCTACACCTTC
TRBV9	NA	TRBJ2-7	TRBD2	CASSVEGGRASEQYF	TGTGCCAGCAGCGTAGAAGGCGGGAGGGCCTCCGAGCAGTACTTC
TRBV6-5	NA	TRBJ2-7	NA	CASSYSYYEQYF	TGTGCCAGCAGTTATTCCTACTACGAGCAGTACTTC
TRBV2	NA	TRBJ2-7	TRBD1	CASSGRQGINEQYF	TGTGCCAGCAGTGGACGACAGGGTATTAACGAGCAGTATTTC
TRBV6-1	NA	TRBJ1-1	NA	CASSVAGVTEAFF	TGTGCCAGCAGTGTAGCGGGGGTCACTGAAGCTTTCTTT
TRBV9	NA	TRBJ2-4	TRBD2	CASSVAGGGLDIQYF	TGTGCCAGCAGCGTAGCGGGGGGAGGCTTGGACATTCAGTACTTC
TRBV9	NA	TRBJ2-7	TRBD2	CASSVGLAGYSYEQYF	TGTGCCAGCAGCGTAGGATTAGCGGGGTACTCCTACGAGCAGTACTTC
TRBV5-1	NA	TRBJ2-7	NA	CASSLERIPGEQYF	TGCGCCAGCAGCTTGGAACGGATCCCTGGCGAGCAGTACTTC
TRBV2	NA	TRBJ1-1	NA	CASSGGNMNTEAFF	TGTGCCAGCAGTGGGGGAAATATGAACACTGAAGCTTTCTTT
TRBV11-1	NA	TRBJ2-3	NA	CASTTGVGSTDTQYF	TGTGCCAGCACCACGGGGGTAGGAAGCACAGATACGCAGTATTTT
TRBV18	NA	TRBJ1-1	NA	CASSPRGDTEAFF	TGTGCCAGCTCACCACGGGGGGACACTGAAGCTTTCTTT
TRBV2	few	TRBJ1-4	NA	CASSESRGYEKLFF	TGTGCCAGCAGTGAATCCAGGGGATATGAAAAACTGTTTTTT
TRBV5-1	NA	TRBJ1-2	NA	CASSLGAGNYGYTF	TGCGCCAGCAGCTTGGGAGCAGGGAACTATGGCTACACCTTC
TRBV5-4	once	TRBJ2-2	TRBD1	CASSLAGGHTGELFF	TGTGCCAGCAGCTTGGCAGGGGGACACACCGGGGAGCTGTTTTTT
TRBV28	NA	TRBJ1-1	NA	CASSLLPAVNTEAFF	TGTGCCAGCAGCCTACTACCTGCGGTGAACACTGAAGCTTTCTTT
TRBV2	once	TRBJ1-1	TRBD1	CASITQKGTGGAVAFF	TGTGCCAGCATCACCCAAAAAGGGACAGGGGGCGCGGTAGCTTTCTTT
TRBV18	NA	TRBJ2-7	NA	CASSPSAYEQYF	TGTGCCAGCTCACCGTCTGCCTACGAGCAGTACTTC
TRBV25-1	NA	TRBJ2-5	NA	CASRWVGETQYF	TGTGCCAGCAGGTGGGTCGGGGAGACCCAGTACTTC
TRBV11-2	NA	TRBJ1-1	NA	CASSLVGGTNTEAFF	TGTGCCAGCAGCTTAGTAGGAGGGACGAACACTGAAGCTTTCTTT
TRBV6-6	NA	TRBJ1-4	NA	CASSLPGTIRIF	TGTGCCAGCAGTTTACCCGGGACAATTCGGATTTTT
TRBV19	NA	TRBJ2-1	NA	CASATLSSYNEQFF	TGTGCCAGTGCAACCCTCAGCTCCTACAATGAGCAGTTCTTC
TRBV19	once	TRBJ1-5	NA	CASRTTGTSGPQHF	TGTGCCAGTCGGACAACAGGTACGAGTGGGCCCCAGCATTTT
TRBV25-1	NA	TRBJ1-2	NA	CASSEFGRGVPYGYTF	TGTGCCAGCAGTGAATTTGGGAGGGGCGTCCCTTATGGCTACACCTTC
TRBV7-8	NA	TRBJ2-3	TRBD1	CASSHTGGASTDTQYF	TGTGCCAGCAGCCATACAGGGGGCGCTAGCACAGATACGCAGTATTTT
TRBV5-4	NA	TRBJ2-5	TRBD2	CASSNWGLAGATQYF	TGTGCCAGCAGCAACTGGGGACTAGCGGGGGCGACCCAGTACTTC
TRBV19	NA	TRBJ1-1	NA	CASSGWTEAFF	TGTGCCAGTAGTGGGTGGACTGAAGCTTTCTTT
TRBV7-9	NA	TRBJ2-5	NA	CASSLALGEETQYF	TGTGCCAGCAGCTTAGCGTTGGGTGAAGAGACCCAGTACTTC
TRBV11-2	few	TRBJ2-3	TRBD2	CANSYSGGADTQYF	TGTGCCAACAGCTATAGCGGGGGGGCAGATACGCAGTATTTT
TRBV5-1	NA	TRBJ2-1	TRBD2	CASSRGTSGRLLHEQFF	TGCGCCAGCAGCAGGGGGACTAGCGGGAGATTGTTACATGAGCAGTTCTTC
TRBV6-5	NA	TRBJ2-5	NA	CASSYSTAGAAQYF	TGTGCCAGCAGTTACTCCACAGCCGGGGCGGCCCAGTACTTC